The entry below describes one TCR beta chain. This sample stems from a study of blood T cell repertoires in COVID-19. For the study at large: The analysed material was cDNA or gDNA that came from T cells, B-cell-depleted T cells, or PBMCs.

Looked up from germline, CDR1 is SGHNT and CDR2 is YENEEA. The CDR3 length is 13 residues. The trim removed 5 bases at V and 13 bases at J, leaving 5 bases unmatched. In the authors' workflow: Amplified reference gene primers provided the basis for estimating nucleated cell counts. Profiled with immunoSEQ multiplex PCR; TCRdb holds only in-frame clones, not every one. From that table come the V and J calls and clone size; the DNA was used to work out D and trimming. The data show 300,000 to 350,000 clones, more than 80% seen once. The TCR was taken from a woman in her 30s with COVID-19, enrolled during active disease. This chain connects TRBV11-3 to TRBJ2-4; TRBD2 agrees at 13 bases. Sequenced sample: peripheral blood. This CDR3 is CASSRGLAGAQYF. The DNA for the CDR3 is TGTGCCAGCAGCCGAGGACTAGCGGGGGCCCAGTACTTC.